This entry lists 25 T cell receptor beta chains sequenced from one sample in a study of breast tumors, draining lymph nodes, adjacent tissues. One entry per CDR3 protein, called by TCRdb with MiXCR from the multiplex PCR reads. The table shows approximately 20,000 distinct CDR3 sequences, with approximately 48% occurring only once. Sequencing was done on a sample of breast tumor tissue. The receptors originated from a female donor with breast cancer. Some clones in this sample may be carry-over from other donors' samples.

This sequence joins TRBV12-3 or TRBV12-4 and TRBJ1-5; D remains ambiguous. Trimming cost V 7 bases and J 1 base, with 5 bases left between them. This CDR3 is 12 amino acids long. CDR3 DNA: TGTGCCAGCATGTGGAGCAATCAGCCCCAGCATTTT. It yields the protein CASMWSNQPQHF.

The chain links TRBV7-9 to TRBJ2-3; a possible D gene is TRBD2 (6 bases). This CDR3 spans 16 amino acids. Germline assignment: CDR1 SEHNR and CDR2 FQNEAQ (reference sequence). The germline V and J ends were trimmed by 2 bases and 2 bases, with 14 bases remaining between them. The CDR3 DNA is TGTGCCAGCAGCTTAACGGCGGGACGATTCACAGATACGCAGTATTTT. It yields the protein CASSLTAGRFTDTQYF. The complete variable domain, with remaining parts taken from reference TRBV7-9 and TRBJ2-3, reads DTGVSQNPRHKITKRGQNVTFRCDPISEHNRLYWYRQTLGQGPEFLTYFQNEAQLEKSRLLSDRFSAERPKGSFSTLEIQRTEQGDSAMYLCASSLTAGRFTDTQYFGPGTRLTVL.

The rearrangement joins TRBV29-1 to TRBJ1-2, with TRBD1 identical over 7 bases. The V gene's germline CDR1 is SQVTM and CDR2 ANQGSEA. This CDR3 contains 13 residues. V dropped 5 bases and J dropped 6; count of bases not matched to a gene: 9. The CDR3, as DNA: TGCAGCGTTTACGGGACAGCGACTCATGGCTACACCTTC. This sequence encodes CSVYGTATHGYTF.

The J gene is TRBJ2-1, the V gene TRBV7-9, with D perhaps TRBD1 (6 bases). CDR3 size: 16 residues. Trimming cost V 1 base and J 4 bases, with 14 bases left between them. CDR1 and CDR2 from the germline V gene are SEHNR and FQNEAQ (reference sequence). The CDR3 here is CASSLDGTLTYNEQFF. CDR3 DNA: TGTGCCAGCAGCTTAGACGGGACACTAACTTACAATGAGCAGTTCTTC.

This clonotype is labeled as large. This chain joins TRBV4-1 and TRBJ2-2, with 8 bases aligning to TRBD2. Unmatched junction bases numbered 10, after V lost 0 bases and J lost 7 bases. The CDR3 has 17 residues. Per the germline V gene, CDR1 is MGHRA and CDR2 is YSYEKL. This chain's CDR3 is CASSQDRNSGISGELFF. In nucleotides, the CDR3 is TGCGCCAGCAGCCAAGATAGGAATAGCGGGATTAGCGGGGAGCTGTTTTTT.

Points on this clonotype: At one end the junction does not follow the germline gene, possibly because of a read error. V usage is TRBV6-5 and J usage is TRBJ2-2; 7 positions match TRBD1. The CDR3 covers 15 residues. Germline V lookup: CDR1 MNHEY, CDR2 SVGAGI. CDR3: CACSENQGVNGELFF. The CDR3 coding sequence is TGTGCCTGCAGTGAAAACCAGGGGGTCAACGGGGAGCTGTTTTTT.

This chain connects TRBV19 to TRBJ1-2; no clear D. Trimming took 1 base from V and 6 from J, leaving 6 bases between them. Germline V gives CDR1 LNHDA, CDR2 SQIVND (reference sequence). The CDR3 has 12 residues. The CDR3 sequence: CASSIVGDGYTF. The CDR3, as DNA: TGTGCCAGTAGTATAGTTGGGGATGGCTACACCTTC.

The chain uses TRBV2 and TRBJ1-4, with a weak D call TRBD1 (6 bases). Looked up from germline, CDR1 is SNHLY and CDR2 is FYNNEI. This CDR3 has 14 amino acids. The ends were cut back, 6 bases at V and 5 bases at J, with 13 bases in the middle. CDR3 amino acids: CASRPRGGNEKLFF. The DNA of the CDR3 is TGTGCCAGCAGACCCAGGGGAGGAAATGAAAAACTGTTTTTT.

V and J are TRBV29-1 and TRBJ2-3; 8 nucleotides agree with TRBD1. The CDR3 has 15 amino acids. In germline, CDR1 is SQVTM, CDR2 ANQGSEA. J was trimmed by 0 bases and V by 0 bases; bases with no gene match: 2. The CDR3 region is CSVEDRDRSTDTQYF. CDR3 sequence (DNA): TGCAGCGTTGAAGATAGGGACAGGAGCACAGATACGCAGTATTTT.

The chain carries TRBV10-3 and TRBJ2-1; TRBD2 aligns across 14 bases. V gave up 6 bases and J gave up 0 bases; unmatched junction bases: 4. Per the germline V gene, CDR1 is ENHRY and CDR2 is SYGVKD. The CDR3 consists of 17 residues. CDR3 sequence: CAIRRTSGRSSYNEQFF. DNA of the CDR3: TGTGCCATCAGAAGGACTAGCGGGAGGAGCTCCTACAATGAGCAGTTCTTC.

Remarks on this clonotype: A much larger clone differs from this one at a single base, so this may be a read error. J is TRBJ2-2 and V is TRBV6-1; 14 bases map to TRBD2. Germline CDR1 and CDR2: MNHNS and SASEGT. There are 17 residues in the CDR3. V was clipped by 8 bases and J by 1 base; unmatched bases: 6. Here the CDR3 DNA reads TGTGCCAGCCTGCGACTAGCGGGAGGGGGGAACACCGGGGAGCTGTTTTTT. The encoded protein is CASLRLAGGGNTGELFF.

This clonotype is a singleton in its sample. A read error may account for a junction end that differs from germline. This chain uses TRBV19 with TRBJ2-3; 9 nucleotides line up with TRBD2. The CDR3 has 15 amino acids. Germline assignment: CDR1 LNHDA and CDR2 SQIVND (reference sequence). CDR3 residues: CASPRAGGRGRYAVF. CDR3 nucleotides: TGTGCCAGTCCCAGGGCGGGGGGGCGTGGGAGGTACGCAGTATTT. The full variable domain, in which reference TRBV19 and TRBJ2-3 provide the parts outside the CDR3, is DGGITQSPKYLFRKEGQNVTLSCEQNLNHDAMYWYRQDPGQGLRLIYYSQIVNDFQKGDIAEGYSVSREKKESFPLTVTSAQKNPTAFYLCASPRAGGRGRYAVFGPGTRLTVL.

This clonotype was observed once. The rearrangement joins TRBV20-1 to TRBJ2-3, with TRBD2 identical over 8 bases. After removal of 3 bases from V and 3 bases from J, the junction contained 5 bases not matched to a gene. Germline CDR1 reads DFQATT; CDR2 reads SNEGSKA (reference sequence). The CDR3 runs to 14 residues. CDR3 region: CSASAAGGTDTQYF. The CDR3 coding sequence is TGCAGTGCTAGTGCTGCGGGAGGTACAGATACGCAGTATTTT.

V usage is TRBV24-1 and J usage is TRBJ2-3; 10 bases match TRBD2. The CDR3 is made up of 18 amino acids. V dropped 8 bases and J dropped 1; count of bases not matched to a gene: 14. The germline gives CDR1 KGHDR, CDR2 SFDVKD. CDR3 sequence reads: CATKSASGSPICTDTQYF. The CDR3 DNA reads TGTGCCACCAAATCGGCTAGCGGGAGCCCCATCTGCACAGATACGCAGTATTTT.

CDR3 DNA sequence: TGTGCCATCAGTGATTACGAGGGCACTAATGAAAAACTGTTTTTT. Translating gives CAISDYEGTNEKLFF. The gene calls are TRBV10-3 and TRBJ1-4; D not certain. This CDR3 region has 15 residues. The germline V and J ends were trimmed by 3 bases and 2 bases, with 10 bases remaining between them. The germline CDR1 and CDR2 sequences are ENHRY and SYGVKD.

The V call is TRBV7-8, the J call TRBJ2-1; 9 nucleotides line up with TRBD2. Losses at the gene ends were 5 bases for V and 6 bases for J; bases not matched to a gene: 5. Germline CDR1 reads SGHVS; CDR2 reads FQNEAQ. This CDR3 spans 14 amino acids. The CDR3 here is CASSDSGSTNEQFF. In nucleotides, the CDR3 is TGTGCCAGCAGCGATAGCGGGAGTACCAATGAGCAGTTCTTC.

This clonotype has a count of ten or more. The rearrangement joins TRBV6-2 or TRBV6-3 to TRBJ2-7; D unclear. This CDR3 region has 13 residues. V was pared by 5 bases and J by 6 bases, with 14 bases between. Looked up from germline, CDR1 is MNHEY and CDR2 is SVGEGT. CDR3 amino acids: CASSDPPNSEQYF. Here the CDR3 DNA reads TGTGCCAGCAGTGACCCCCCTAACTCCGAGCAGTACTTC.

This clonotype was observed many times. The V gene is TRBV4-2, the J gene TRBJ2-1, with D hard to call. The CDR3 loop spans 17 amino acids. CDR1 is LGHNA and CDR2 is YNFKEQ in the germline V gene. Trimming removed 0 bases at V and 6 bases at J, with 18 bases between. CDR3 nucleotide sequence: TGTGCCAGCAGCCAAGATTTAAGGGCCCTGCGTGGCAATGAGCAGTTCTTC. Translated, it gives CASSQDLRALRGNEQFF.

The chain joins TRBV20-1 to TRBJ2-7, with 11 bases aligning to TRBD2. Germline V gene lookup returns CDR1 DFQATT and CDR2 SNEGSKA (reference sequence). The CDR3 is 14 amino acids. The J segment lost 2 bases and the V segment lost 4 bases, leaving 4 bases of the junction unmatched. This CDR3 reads CSATGTSGAYEQYF. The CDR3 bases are TGCAGTGCTACCGGGACTAGCGGCGCCTACGAGCAGTACTTC.

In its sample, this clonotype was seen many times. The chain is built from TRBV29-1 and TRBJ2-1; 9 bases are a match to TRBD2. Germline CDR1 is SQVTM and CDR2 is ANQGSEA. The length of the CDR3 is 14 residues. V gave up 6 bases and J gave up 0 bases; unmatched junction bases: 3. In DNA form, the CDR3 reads TGCAGCGTCCAACTAGCGGGCTCCTACAATGAGCAGTTCTTC. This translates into CSVQLAGSYNEQFF.

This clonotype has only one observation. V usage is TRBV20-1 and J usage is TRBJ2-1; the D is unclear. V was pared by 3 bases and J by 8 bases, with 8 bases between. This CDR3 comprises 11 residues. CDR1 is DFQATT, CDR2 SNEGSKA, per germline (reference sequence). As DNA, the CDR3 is TGCAGTGCTAGCCTAGTGGATGAGCAGTTCTTC. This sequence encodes CSASLVDEQFF.

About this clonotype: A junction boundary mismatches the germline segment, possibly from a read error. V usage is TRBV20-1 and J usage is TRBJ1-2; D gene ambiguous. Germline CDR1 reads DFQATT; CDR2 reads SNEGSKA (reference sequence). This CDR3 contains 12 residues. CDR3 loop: CSAPNSNYGHTF. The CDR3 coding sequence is TGCAGTGCGCCTAATTCTAACTATGGCCACACCTTC.

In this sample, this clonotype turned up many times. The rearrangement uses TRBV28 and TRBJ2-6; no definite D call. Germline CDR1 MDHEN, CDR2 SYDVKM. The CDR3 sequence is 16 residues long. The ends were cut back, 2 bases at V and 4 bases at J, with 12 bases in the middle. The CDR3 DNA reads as TGTGCCAGCAGTTTAACCTCCGGAAGAGGGGCCAACGTCCTGACTTTC. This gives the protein CASSLTSGRGANVLTF.

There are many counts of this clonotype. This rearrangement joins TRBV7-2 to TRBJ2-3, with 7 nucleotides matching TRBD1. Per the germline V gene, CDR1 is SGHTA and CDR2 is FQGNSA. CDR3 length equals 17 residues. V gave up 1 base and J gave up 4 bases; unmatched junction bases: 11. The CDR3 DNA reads TGTGCCAGCAGCTTAGGTTCGACAGGGCCCCCCGCAGATACGCAGTATTTT. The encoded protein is CASSLGSTGPPADTQYF.

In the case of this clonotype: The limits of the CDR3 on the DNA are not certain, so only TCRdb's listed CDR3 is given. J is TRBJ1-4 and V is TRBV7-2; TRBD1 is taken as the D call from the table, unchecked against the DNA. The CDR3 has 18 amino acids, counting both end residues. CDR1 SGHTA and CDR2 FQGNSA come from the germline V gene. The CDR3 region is CASSIGVQPQHFGEKLFF.